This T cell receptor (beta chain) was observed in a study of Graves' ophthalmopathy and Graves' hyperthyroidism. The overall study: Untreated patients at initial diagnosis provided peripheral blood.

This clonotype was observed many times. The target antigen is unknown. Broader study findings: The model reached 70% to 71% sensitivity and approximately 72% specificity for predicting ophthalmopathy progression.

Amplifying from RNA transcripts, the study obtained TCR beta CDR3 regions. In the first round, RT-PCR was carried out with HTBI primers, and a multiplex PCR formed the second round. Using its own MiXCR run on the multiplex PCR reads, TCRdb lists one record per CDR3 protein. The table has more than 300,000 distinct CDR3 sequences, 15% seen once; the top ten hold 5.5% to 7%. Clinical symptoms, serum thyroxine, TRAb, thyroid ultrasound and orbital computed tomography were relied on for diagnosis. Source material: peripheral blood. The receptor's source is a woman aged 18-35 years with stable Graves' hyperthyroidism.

Written as DNA, the CDR3 is TGTGCCAGCAGCTTAAGTCAGGGTAATGGCTACACCTTC. Its translation: CASSLSQGNGYTF. The chain has TRBV7-2 and TRBJ1-2, with D possibly TRBD1 on 5 matching bases. The CDR3 is made up of 13 amino acids. Germline V lookup: CDR1 SGHTA, CDR2 FQGNSA. V lost 2 bases and J lost 6, with 10 bases in between.